The 29 T cell receptor beta chains below all came from one sample that was sequenced in a study of T cell repertoires in cytomegalovirus infection. One entry per CDR3 protein, called by TCRdb with MiXCR from the reads. The repertoire holds about 300,000 distinct CDR3 sequences, with roughly a tenth as singletons. Sample: PBMCs. The receptor source for this set is a human donor in good health (CMV status not recorded). Some clones in this sample may be carry-over from other donors' samples.

The chain uses TRBV29-1 and TRBJ1-4; D is ambiguous. Germline V gene sequence: CDR1 SQVTM, CDR2 ANQGSEA. The CDR3 extends over 12 amino acids. Trimming shortened V by 7 bases and J by 4 bases, and 10 bases separated the two germline ends. CDR3 in DNA: TGCAGCGGGGTGGGGTATAATGAAAAACTGTTTTTT. Translation gives CSGVGYNEKLFF.

Of note for this clonotype: One junction end disagrees with the germline gene, perhaps due to a read error. The chain uses TRBV20-1 and TRBJ2-5; 10 nucleotides match TRBD2. Looked up from germline, CDR1 is DFQATT and CDR2 is SNEGSKA (reference sequence). The CDR3 runs 14 residues. Here the CDR3 reads CSPRLAGRQGAQYF. The CDR3, as DNA: TGCAGTCCTAGACTAGCGGGCCGTCAAGGGGCCCAGTACTTC.

In this sample, this clonotype turned up many times. The genes are TRBV7-9 and TRBJ1-2; weak D call: TRBD1 (5 bases). Germline CDR1 and CDR2: SEHNR and FQNEAQ (reference sequence). Trimming took off 5 bases at V and 4 bases at J, with 17 bases between the two ends. This CDR3 has 15 residues. The CDR3 loop reads CASSVRDGAGYGYTF. CDR3 bases: TGTGCCAGCAGCGTAAGAGACGGGGCCGGCTATGGCTACACCTTC.

Many counts were recorded for this clonotype. The genes are TRBV7-9 and TRBJ2-2, with 7 bases matching TRBD1. In germline, CDR1 is SEHNR, CDR2 FQNEAQ (reference sequence). The CDR3 is 14 amino acids. Unmatched junction bases numbered 5, after V lost 4 bases and J lost 6 bases. This chain's CDR3 is CASSSIDRAGELFF. The CDR3 DNA reads as TGTGCCAGCAGCTCGATCGACAGGGCCGGGGAGCTGTTTTTT.

This clonotype occurred many times. The V and J genes are TRBV6-5 and TRBJ2-7; 7 bases are a match to TRBD1. The V gene end was trimmed by 5 bases and the J gene end by 7 bases; junction bases not matched to a gene: 2. This CDR3 is built from 11 residues. Germline V gene data show CDR1 as MNHEY and CDR2 as SVGAGI. DNA of the CDR3: TGTGCCAGCAGTAGACAGGGAGAGCAGTACTTC. This gives the protein CASSRQGEQYF.

This clonotype was seen repeatedly, ten times or more. The chain combines TRBV19 with TRBJ1-5; D uncertain. This CDR3 has 11 residues. V was shortened by 2 bases and J by 10 bases, with 6 bases between the two germline ends. CDR1 LNHDA and CDR2 SQIVND come from the germline V gene (reference sequence). The CDR3 nucleotides read TGTGCCAGTAGTATACCGGGACCCCAGCATTTT. Protein: CASSIPGPQHF. Full variable domain (outside the CDR3, taken from reference TRBV19 and TRBJ1-5): DGGITQSPKYLFRKEGQNVTLSCEQNLNHDAMYWYRQDPGQGLRLIYYSQIVNDFQKGDIAEGYSVSREKKESFPLTVTSAQKNPTAFYLCASSIPGPQHFGDGTRLSIL.

This clonotype has a handful of counts. The chain has TRBV20-1 and TRBJ2-1; TRBD2 agrees at 12 bases. This CDR3 is 16 amino acids long. With 5 bases clipped from V and 1 base from J, the junction kept 6 bases outside the gene matches. The germline gives CDR1 DFQATT, CDR2 SNEGSKA (reference sequence). In DNA, the CDR3 is TGCAGTGCTGGTGGACTAGCGGGGTTATCCTACAATGAGCAGTTCTTC. The encoded protein is CSAGGLAGLSYNEQFF.

This chain connects TRBV24-1 to TRBJ2-2, with D hard to call. Trimming cost V 3 bases and J 2 bases, with 9 bases left between them. The germline gives CDR1 KGHDR, CDR2 SFDVKD. The CDR3 covers 15 residues. The CDR3 DNA reads as TGTGCCACCAGTGATCCTAAAGTTAACACCGGGGAGCTGTTTTTT. Protein product: CATSDPKVNTGELFF.

This chain connects TRBV15 to TRBJ2-1; 8 bases match TRBD1. J gave up 1 base and V 2 bases, and 4 bases lay outside the gene matches. The CDR3 consists of 16 residues. Looked up from germline, CDR1 is LNHNV and CDR2 is YYDKDF (reference sequence). The CDR3 nucleotides are TGTGCCACCAGCAGACCGGGACAGGTATCCTACAATGAGCAGTTCTTC. Its protein product is CATSRPGQVSYNEQFF.

This clonotype has a count of ten or more. This chain joins TRBV20-1 and TRBJ2-5; 14 bases align to TRBD2. J was trimmed by 2 bases and V by 6 bases; bases with no gene match: 5. Germline V gene lookup returns CDR1 DFQATT and CDR2 SNEGSKA (reference sequence). This CDR3 contains 15 residues. CDR3 nucleotide sequence: TGCAGTGCCATCGGACTAGCGGGGGGACAAGAGACCCAGTACTTC. Translation gives CSAIGLAGGQETQYF.

At least ten counts were recorded for this clonotype. This chain links TRBV10-2 with TRBJ2-3, with D hard to call. V shed 4 bases and J shed 6 bases, with 14 bases lying between them. CDR1 and CDR2 (germline): WSHSY, SAAADI. The CDR3 length is 14 residues. This chain's CDR3 is CASSAGVTTDTQYF. The CDR3, as DNA: TGCGCCAGCAGTGCAGGTGTAACCACGGATACGCAGTATTTT.

This clonotype appeared a few times. This chain joins TRBV28 and TRBJ2-5; possibly TRBD1 for D (6 bases). Germline-derived CDR1 and CDR2 are MDHEN and SYDVKM. V lost 5 bases and J 3 bases, leaving 19 bases between the germline ends. This CDR3 region has 16 residues. The CDR3 sequence is CASSPKTGKGEETQYF. Here the CDR3 DNA reads TGTGCCAGCAGTCCGAAGACAGGAAAGGGAGAAGAGACCCAGTACTTC.

The chain is built from TRBV12-3 or TRBV12-4 and TRBJ2-2; no firm D call. The CDR3 length is 14 residues. V was cut by 8 bases and J by 3 bases, with 13 bases left in between. DNA for the CDR3: TGTGCCAGCCTTCTGGACGGTTACACCGGGGAGCTGTTTTTT. As protein: CASLLDGYTGELFF.

The chain recombines TRBV9 with TRBJ1-4, with TRBD1 identical over 8 bases. This CDR3 is 15 amino acids long. Germline V gives CDR1 SGDLS, CDR2 YYNGEE. V lost 6 bases to trimming and J lost 5 bases; unmatched junction nucleotides: 9. CDR3 sequence reads: CASTLPNRGNEKLFF. DNA for the CDR3: TGTGCCAGCACCCTGCCGAACAGGGGGAATGAAAAACTGTTTTTT.

In this sample, this clonotype turned up many times. This chain connects TRBV7-8 to TRBJ2-7; D not certain. V lost 1 base, J lost 3 bases, and 10 bases lay in between. The CDR3 extends over 14 amino acids. Germline V gives CDR1 SGHVS, CDR2 FQNEAQ. The CDR3 nucleotides read TGTGCCAGCAGCTTAGGGGAATGGGGCTACGAGCAGTACGTC. Its translation is CASSLGEWGYEQYV.

This clonotype was seen repeatedly, ten times or more. The chain carries TRBV7-9 and TRBJ2-4; D remains unclear. CDR1 is SEHNR and CDR2 is FQNEAQ in the germline V gene (reference sequence). The length of the CDR3 is 14 residues. Trimming shortened V by 5 bases and J by 0 bases, and 8 bases separated the two germline ends. CDR3 protein: CASSPEIAKNIQYF. The CDR3 DNA follows: TGTGCCAGCAGCCCGGAAATAGCCAAAAACATTCAGTACTTC.

This clonotype was recorded many times. The chain couples TRBV6-2 or TRBV6-3 to TRBJ1-1; D not certain. Trimming removed 7 bases at V and 5 bases at J, with 8 bases between. This CDR3 is 11 amino acids long. In germline, CDR1 is MNHEY, CDR2 SVGEGT. The CDR3 nucleotides are TGTGCCAGCACCCTCTATACTGAAGCTTTCTTT. Residues: CASTLYTEAFF.

This clonotype was recorded at least ten times. The chain uses TRBV6-2 or TRBV6-3 and TRBJ2-7, with 8 bases matching TRBD1. Germline V gene sequence: CDR1 MNHEY, CDR2 SVGEGT. CDR3 size: 15 residues. After removal of 5 bases from V and 0 bases from J, the junction contained 6 bases not matched to a gene. CDR3 sequence reads: CASSTGTGNSYEQYV. In nucleotides, the CDR3 is TGTGCCAGCAGTACCGGGACAGGTAACTCCTACGAGCAGTACGTC.

This rearrangement joins TRBV20-1 to TRBJ1-3; D possibly corresponds to TRBD1 (6 bases). The length of the CDR3 is 11 residues. Germline V gene data show CDR1 as DFQATT and CDR2 as SNEGSKA (reference sequence). The CDR3 DNA is TGCAGCACAGGGATCGGAGACACCATATATTTT. Translation gives CSTGIGDTIYF.

This clonotype was seen only a few times. This sequence joins TRBV2 and TRBJ2-2; D is possibly TRBD1 or TRBD2 (5 bases each). The CDR3 runs 15 residues. From germline, CDR1 is SNHLY and CDR2 FYNNEI. With 7 bases removed from V and 1 base from J, the gap between germline ends came to 13 bases. The CDR3 region is CASTPRDVNTGELFF. CDR3 sequence (DNA): TGTGCCAGCACCCCAAGGGACGTGAACACCGGGGAGCTGTTTTTT.

This clonotype was counted at least ten times. The J gene is TRBJ2-7, the V gene TRBV7-6; no firm D call. Germline CDR1 reads SGHVS; CDR2 reads FNYEAQ. V was pared by 1 base and J by 3 bases, with 7 bases between. The CDR3 extends over 13 amino acids. CDR3 amino acids: CASSLGVLYEQYV. The CDR3 DNA reads as TGTGCCAGCAGCTTAGGGGTCCTCTACGAGCAGTACGTC.

This clonotype was seen repeatedly, ten times or more. V usage is TRBV7-8 and J usage is TRBJ2-7, with unresolved D. Trimming removed 3 bases at V and 7 bases at J, with 10 bases between. The V gene's germline CDR1 is SGHVS and CDR2 FQNEAQ. CDR3 length: 12 residues. CDR3 nucleotide sequence: TGTGCCAGCAGCTTCGACCTGGGGGAGCAGTACGTC. This gives the protein CASSFDLGEQYV.

At least ten counts were recorded for this clonotype. The genes are TRBV5-4 and TRBJ2-6; 10 nucleotides agree with TRBD1. The CDR3 is made up of 17 amino acids. Germline CDR1 and CDR2: SGHNT and YYREEE (reference sequence). J was trimmed by 2 bases and V by 2 bases; bases with no gene match: 4. The CDR3 DNA reads TGTGCCAGCAGCTTCCGGGACAGGGGTCCTGGGGCCAACGTCCTGACTTTC. This codes for CASSFRDRGPGANVLTF.

This clonotype was seen many times. The gene calls are TRBV7-3 and TRBJ2-3; D remains ambiguous. V was cut by 6 bases and J by 1 base, with 8 bases left in between. CDR1 is SGHTA, CDR2 FQGTGA, per germline. The CDR3 length is 13 residues. This CDR3 reads CASSGSRTDTQYF. The CDR3 region has the DNA TGTGCCAGCAGTGGCTCTCGCACAGATACGCAGTATTTT. Complete variable domain (other parts from reference TRBV7-3 and TRBJ2-3): GAGVSQTPSNKVTEKGKYVELRCDPISGHTALYWYRQSLGQGPEFLIYFQGTGAADDSGLPNDRFFAVRPEGSVSTLKIQRTERGDSAVYLCASSGSRTDTQYFGPGTRLTVL.

This clonotype was picked up many times. The chain links TRBV6-2 or TRBV6-3 to TRBJ2-5, with 9 bases matching TRBD2. The CDR3 sequence is 15 residues long. Trimming at V came to 3 bases and at J to 5 bases, leaving 7 bases not matched to a gene. Germline-derived CDR1 and CDR2 are MNHEY and SVGEGT. The CDR3 nucleotides are TGTGCCAGCAGTTATCCCGCGGGGGGGCCTGAGACCCAGTACTTC. It is translated as CASSYPAGGPETQYF.

There are many counts of this clonotype. The gene calls are TRBV11-2 and TRBJ2-3; 10 nucleotides match TRBD2. V lost 5 bases and J lost 2; bases outside the gene matches: 7. There are 16 residues in the CDR3. Per the germline V gene, CDR1 is SGHAT and CDR2 is FQNNGV. The CDR3 here is CASSGRLAGVTDTQYF. CDR3 sequence (DNA): TGTGCCAGCAGCGGGAGGCTAGCGGGGGTCACAGATACGCAGTATTTT. Complete variable domain (other parts from reference TRBV11-2 and TRBJ2-3): EAGVAQSPRYKIIEKRQSVAFWCNPISGHATLYWYQQILGQGPKLLIQFQNNGVVDDSQLPKDRFSAERLKGVDSTLKIQPAKLEDSAVYLCASSGRLAGVTDTQYFGPGTRLTVL.

The chain is built from TRBV2 and TRBJ2-2; tentative D call: TRBD2 (5 bases). V dropped 2 bases and J dropped 1 base, with 14 bases sitting between them. Per germline, CDR1 SNHLY and CDR2 FYNNEI. This CDR3 region has 17 residues. The CDR3 loop is CASSELADGLNTGELFF. CDR3 coding DNA: TGTGCCAGCAGTGAATTGGCGGATGGACTGAACACCGGGGAGCTGTTTTTT.

This clonotype was picked up many times. The chain carries TRBV12-3 or TRBV12-4 and TRBJ2-3; 11 nucleotides align to TRBD1. This CDR3 contains 16 residues. The ends lost 7 bases at V and 3 bases at J; junction bases unmatched: 9. The CDR3 DNA follows: TGTGCCAGCAAGCTCGGACAGGGGGCTGGGACAGATACGCAGTATTTT. Protein: CASKLGQGAGTDTQYF.

This clonotype occurred a few times. J is TRBJ1-2 and V is TRBV2; no clear D gene. In germline, CDR1 is SNHLY, CDR2 FYNNEI. The germline V and J ends were trimmed by 4 bases and 4 bases, with 10 bases remaining between them. The CDR3 is 13 residues long. CDR3 sequence reads: CASSVSGSYGYTF. The CDR3 region has the DNA TGTGCCAGCAGTGTCTCCGGGAGCTATGGCTACACCTTC.